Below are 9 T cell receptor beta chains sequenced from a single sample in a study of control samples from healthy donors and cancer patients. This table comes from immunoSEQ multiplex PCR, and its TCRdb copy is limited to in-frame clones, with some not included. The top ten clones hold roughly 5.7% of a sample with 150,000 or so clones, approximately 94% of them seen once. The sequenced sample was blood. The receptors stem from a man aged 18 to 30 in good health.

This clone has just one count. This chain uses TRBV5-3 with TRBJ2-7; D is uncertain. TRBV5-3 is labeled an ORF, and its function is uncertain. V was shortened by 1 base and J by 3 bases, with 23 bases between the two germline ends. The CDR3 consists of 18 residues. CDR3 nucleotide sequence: TGTGCCAGAAGCTTGATCGGTTTAAGACTCAGGTTCATCTACGAGCAGTACTTC. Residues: CARSLIGLRLRFIYEQYF.

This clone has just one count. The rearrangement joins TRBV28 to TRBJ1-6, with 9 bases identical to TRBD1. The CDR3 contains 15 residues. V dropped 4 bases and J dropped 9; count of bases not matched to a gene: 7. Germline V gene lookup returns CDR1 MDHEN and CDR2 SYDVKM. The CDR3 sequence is CASSSPGQGFSPLHF. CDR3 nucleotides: TGTGCCAGCAGTTCGCCGGGACAGGGATTTTCACCCCTCCACTTT.

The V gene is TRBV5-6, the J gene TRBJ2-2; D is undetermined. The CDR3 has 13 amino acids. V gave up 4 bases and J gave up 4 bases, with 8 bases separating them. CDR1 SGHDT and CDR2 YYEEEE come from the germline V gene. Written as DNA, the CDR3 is TGTGCCAGCAGCCCCGTAGGCACCGGGGAGCTGTTTTTT. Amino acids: CASSPVGTGELFF.

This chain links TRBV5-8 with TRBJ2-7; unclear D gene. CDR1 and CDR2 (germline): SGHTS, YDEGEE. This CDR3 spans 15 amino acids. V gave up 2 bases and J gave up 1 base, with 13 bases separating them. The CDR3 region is CASSFGRSLSYEQYF. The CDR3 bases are TGTGCCAGCAGCTTCGGCAGGAGTTTATCCTACGAGCAGTACTTC. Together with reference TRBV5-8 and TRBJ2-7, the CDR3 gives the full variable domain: EAGVTQSPTHLIKTRGQQATLRCSPISGHTSVYWYQQALGLGLQFLLWYDEGEERNRGNFPPRFSGRQFPNYSSELNVNALELEDSALYLCASSFGRSLSYEQYFGPGTRLTVT.

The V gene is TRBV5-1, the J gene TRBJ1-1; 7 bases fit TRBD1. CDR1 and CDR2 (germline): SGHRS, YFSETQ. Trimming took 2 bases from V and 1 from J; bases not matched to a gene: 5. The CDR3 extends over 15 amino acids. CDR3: CASSLNRGSNTEAFF. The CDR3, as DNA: TGCGCCAGCAGCTTAAACAGGGGATCGAACACTGAAGCTTTCTTT.

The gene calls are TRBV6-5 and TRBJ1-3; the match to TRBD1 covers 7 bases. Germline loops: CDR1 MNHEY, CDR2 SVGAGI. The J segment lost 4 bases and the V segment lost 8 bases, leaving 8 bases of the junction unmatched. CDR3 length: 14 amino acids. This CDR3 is CASFQTGVGNTIYF. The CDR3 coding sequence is TGTGCCAGCTTTCAAACAGGGGTCGGAAACACCATATATTTT.

CDR3 bases: TGTGCCAGCAGTTTCCGACCAGGGGGCGTAGGCGGGGAGCTGTTTTTT. Translating gives CASSFRPGGVGGELFF. The J gene is TRBJ2-2, the V gene TRBV27, with 8 bases that match TRBD1. V lost 3 bases and J lost 7; bases outside the gene matches: 10. The CDR3 runs 16 residues. Germline values: CDR1 MNHEY, CDR2 SMNVEV (reference sequence).

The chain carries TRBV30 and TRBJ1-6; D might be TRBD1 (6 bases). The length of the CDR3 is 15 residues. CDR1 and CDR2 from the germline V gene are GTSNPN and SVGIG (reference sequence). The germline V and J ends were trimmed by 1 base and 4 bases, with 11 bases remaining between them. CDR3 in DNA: TGTGCCTGGAGTGCCCGACAGGTTTATAATTCACCCCTCCACTTT. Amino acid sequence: CAWSARQVYNSPLHF.

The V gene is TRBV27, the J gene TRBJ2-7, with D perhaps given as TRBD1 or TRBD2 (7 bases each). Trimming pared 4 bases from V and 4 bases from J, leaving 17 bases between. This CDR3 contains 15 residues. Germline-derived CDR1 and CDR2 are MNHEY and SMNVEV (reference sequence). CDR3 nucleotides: TGTGCCAGCAGTTCAGTGGCAGGGGGAGGGTACGAGCAGTACTTC. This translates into CASSSVAGGGYEQYF.